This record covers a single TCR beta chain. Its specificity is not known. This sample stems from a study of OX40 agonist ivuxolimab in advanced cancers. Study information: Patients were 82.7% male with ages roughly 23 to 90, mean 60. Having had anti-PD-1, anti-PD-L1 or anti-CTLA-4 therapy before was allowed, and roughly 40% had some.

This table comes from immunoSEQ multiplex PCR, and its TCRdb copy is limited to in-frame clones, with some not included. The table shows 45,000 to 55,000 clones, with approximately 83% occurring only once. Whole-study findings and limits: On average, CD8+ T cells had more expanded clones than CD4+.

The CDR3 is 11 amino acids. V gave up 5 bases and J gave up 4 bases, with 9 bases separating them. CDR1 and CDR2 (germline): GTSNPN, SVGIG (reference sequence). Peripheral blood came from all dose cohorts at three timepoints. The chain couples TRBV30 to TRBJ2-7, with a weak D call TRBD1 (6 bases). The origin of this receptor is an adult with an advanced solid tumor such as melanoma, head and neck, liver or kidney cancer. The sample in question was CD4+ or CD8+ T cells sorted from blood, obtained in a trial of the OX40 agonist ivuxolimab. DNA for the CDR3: TGTGCCTGGCGTAGGGGGTACGAGCAGTACTTC. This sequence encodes CAWRRGYEQYF.